This T cell receptor beta chain was sequenced during a study of blood T cell repertoires in COVID-19. Looking at the study overall: Sites across the United States, Italy and Spain contributed samples from acute and convalescent COVID-19.

This CDR3 region has 16 residues. Germline V gene lookup returns CDR1 KGHDR and CDR2 SFDVKD. V was pared by 4 bases and J by 8 bases, with 11 bases of the junction left unmatched. Authors' data handling: From reference gene primer amplification, estimates of nucleated cell counts were derived. Clones were sequenced by immunoSEQ multiplex PCR, and TCRdb holds only the in-frame ones, with some missing. V and J calls and clone size come straight from that table; D and trimming were deduced from the DNA. This sample carries approximately 210,000 clones, about 91% of them seen once, and the ten largest clones take about 5%.

The receptor was derived from a woman aged 40 to 50 with acute or convalescent COVID-19. The chain has TRBV24-1 and TRBJ2-1; 9 nucleotides match TRBD1. The sequenced material came from peripheral blood. The CDR3 loop reads CATSDQGTGREDEQFF. The CDR3 DNA is TGTGCCACCAGTGACCAGGGGACAGGGCGCGAAGATGAGCAGTTCTTC.